Listed below are T cell receptor beta chains from one sample, sequenced in a study of blood T cell repertoires in COVID-19. The table came from immunoSEQ multiplex PCR; TCRdb's copy has only in-frame clones and leaves some out. The sample carries around 390,000 clones, more than 75% recorded once. The sequencing sample was made of PBMCs or T cells enriched from blood (not recorded which). Receptor source: a woman aged 50 to 60 who had recovered from COVID-19. The CDR3 runs from the conserved cysteine through the conserved F or W.

>12|TRBJ1-2|TRBV24-1
CATSDSYYGYTF
>14|TRBJ2-7|TRBV5-6
CASRRQGPNYEQYF
>14|TRBJ1-4|TRBV5-8
CASSQGTDHEKLFF
>15|TRBJ1-6|TRBV30
CAWRRQGGLNSPLHF
>15|TRBJ1-6|TRBV30
CAWSAGGSYNSPLHF
>18|TRBJ1-3|TRBV5-1
CASSFLGTTLNSGNTIYF
>14|TRBJ2-1|TRBV2
CASRTSGGLNEQFF
>14|TRBJ1-1|TRBV19
CASSIGLLNTEAFF
>16|TRBJ1-4|TRBV5-1
CASSSGGVAMGEKLFF
>13|TRBJ1-6|TRBV6-4
CASAGTVNSPLHF
>14|TRBJ1-1|TRBV10-3
CAISESETATEAFF
>17|TRBJ2-2|TRBV5-1
CASSLVRGPMNTGELFF
>13|TRBJ1-2|TRBV10-3
CAISDPSNYGYTF
>15|TRBJ2-2|TRBV10-3
CAISPGQANTGELFF
>15|TRBJ1-2|TRBV6-5
CASSYTSGRAQGYTF
>17|TRBJ1-5|TRBV5-4
CASSWGTGGIGNQPQHF
>17|TRBJ2-1|TRBV28
CASSLAGGPGFYNEQFF
>13|TRBJ2-7|TRBV11-2
CASSSGQGWEQYF
>13|TRBJ2-7|TRBV11-2
CASSLDLGAEQYF
>15|TRBJ1-2|TRBV4-2
CASSQDQGVDYGYTF
>16|TRBJ1-1|TRBV9
CASSVVGTGQNTEAFF
>13|TRBJ1-6|TRBV6-5
CASSYTWEAPLHF
>12|TRBJ1-1|TRBV29-1
CSGGGVNTEAFF
>13|TRBJ1-5|TRBV6-2/TRBV6-3
CASSYGADQPQHF
>15|TRBJ1-2|TRBV28
CASSFSGTGFYGYTF
>12|TRBJ1-1|TRBV7-9
CASRQGVIEAFF
>12|TRBJ1-1|TRBV4-1
CASSQLQGAAFF
>15|TRBJ1-3|TRBV18
CASSPEGISGNTIYF
>16|TRBJ1-5|TRBV6-2/TRBV6-3
CASSYGGRWRNQPQHF